This T cell receptor beta chain was observed in a study of identical twins. MiXCR, applied by TCRdb to the 5' RACE reads, yields one record per CDR3 protein. The table records about 240,000 distinct CDR3 sequences, 8% to 11% of them present only once. From germline, CDR1 is KGHSH and CDR2 LQKENI. CDR3 size: 17 residues. V dropped 5 bases and J dropped 0; count of bases not matched to a gene: 7. Sequenced material: memory T cells sorted from blood. This chain links TRBV18 with TRBJ1-6; 7 bases line up with TRBD1. The receptor was derived from a man aged 50-59 years in good health. The CDR3 nucleotides are TGTGCCAGCTCATCGGGACAGCTAAGCTCCTATAATTCACCCCTCCACTTT. Translating it yields CASSSGQLSSYNSPLHF. Drawing the rest from reference TRBV18 and TRBJ1-6, the complete variable domain is NAGVMQNPRHLVRRRGQEARLRCSPMKGHSHVYWYRQLPEEGLKFMVYLQKENIIDESGMPKERFSAEFPKEGPSILRIQQVVRGDSAAYFCASSSGQLSSYNSPLHFGNGTRLTVT.